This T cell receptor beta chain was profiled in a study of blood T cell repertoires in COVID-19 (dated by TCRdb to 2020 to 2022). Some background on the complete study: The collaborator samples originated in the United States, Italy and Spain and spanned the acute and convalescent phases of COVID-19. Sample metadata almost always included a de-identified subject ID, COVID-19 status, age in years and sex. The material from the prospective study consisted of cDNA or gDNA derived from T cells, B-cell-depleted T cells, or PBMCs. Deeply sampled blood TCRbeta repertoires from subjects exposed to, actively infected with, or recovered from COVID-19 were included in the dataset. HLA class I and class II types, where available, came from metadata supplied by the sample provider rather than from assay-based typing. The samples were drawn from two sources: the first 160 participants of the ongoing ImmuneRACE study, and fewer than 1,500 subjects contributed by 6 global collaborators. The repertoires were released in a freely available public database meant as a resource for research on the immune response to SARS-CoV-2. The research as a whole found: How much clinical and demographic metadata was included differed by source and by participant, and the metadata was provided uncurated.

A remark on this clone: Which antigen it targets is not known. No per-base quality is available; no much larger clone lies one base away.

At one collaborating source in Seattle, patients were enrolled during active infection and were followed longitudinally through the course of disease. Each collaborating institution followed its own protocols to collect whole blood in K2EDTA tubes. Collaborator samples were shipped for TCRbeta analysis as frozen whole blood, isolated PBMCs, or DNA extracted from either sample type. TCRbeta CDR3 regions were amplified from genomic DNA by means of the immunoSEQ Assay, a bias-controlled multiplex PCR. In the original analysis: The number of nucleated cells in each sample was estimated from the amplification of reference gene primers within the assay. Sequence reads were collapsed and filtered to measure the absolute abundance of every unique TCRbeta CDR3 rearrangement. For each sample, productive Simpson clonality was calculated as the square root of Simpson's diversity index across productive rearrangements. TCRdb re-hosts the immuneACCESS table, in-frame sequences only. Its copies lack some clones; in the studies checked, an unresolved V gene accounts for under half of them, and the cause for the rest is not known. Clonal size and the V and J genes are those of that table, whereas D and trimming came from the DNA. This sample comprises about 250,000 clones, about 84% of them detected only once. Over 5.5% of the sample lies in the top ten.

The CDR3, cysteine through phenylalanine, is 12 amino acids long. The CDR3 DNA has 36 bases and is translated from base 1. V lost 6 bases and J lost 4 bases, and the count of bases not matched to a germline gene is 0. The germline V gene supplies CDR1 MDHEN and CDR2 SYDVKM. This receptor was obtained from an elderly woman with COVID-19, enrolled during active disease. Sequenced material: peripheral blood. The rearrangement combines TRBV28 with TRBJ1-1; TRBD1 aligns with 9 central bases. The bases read TGTGCCAGCAGACAGGGGGCCACTGAAGCTTTCTTT. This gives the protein CASRQGATEAFF.